One T cell receptor beta chain is described in this entry. Together with a sample-barcoded 5' primer, a J-beta primer mix was included in a second PCR lasting 7 to 11 cycles. TCRdb reprocessed the 5' RACE reads with MiXCR, giving one entry per CDR3 protein. Altogether under 1,100,000 distinct CDR3 sequences are present, 20% to 25% being singletons, with the ten largest covering 0.65% to 0.95%. This record belongs to a study of blood T cells in healthy people across ages. The germline gives CDR1 SEHNR, CDR2 FQNEAQ (reference sequence). This CDR3 comprises 19 residues. Trimming cost V 5 bases and J 1 base; bases outside gene matches: 12. The same data also went into a second study, on T cells of mothers and their children.

The receptor was derived from a girl aged 2 to 9 in good health. This sequence joins TRBV7-9 and TRBJ2-6; TRBD1 matches at 9 bases. Sequencing input: blood. CDR3 sequence (DNA): TGTGCCAGCAGCCTGTATTCCGGGACAGGGCTTTCTGGGGCCAACGTCCTGACTTTC. Protein sequence: CASSLYSGTGLSGANVLTF.